The 21 T cell receptor beta chains listed next were all sequenced from one sample in a study of blood T cell repertoires in COVID-19. Assay: immunoSEQ multiplex PCR; the TCRdb copy retains only in-frame clones and omits some. The repertoire holds 180,000 or so clones, with approximately 88% as singletons. The sample was peripheral blood. The receptors were sampled from a woman aged 25 to 39 with acute or convalescent COVID-19.

This rearrangement joins TRBV12-3 or TRBV12-4 to TRBJ1-5; weak D call: TRBD1 (6 bases). The CDR3 covers 13 residues. V was cut by 6 bases and J by 5 bases, with 11 bases left in between. The CDR3 loop is CASSTNRDQPQHF. CDR3 DNA sequence: TGTGCCAGCAGCACAAACAGGGATCAGCCCCAGCATTTT.

This clone occurred a few times. This chain uses TRBV4-1 with TRBJ2-7; a possible D gene is TRBD1 (5 bases). The ends were cut back, 1 base at V and 3 bases at J, with 10 bases in the middle. CDR3 length: 14 residues. Germline assignment: CDR1 MGHRA and CDR2 YSYEKL. The CDR3 is CASSQARGHYEQYF. CDR3 sequence (DNA): TGCGCCAGCAGCCAAGCGCGAGGACACTACGAGCAGTACTTC.

This clone was seen a single time. The chain combines TRBV6-6 with TRBJ1-5, with a possible D match to TRBD1 (6 bases). The CDR3 runs 15 residues. Trimming took 2 bases from V and 0 from J, leaving 8 bases between them. Germline V lookup: CDR1 MNHNY, CDR2 SVGAGI (reference sequence). The CDR3 coding sequence is TGTGCCAGCAGTTACGGACAGCTTAGCAATCAGCCCCAGCATTTT. Protein: CASSYGQLSNQPQHF.

The rearrangement joins TRBV28 to TRBJ1-2; TRBD1 aligns across 7 bases. This CDR3 comprises 13 residues. V lost 4 bases to trimming and J lost 6 bases; unmatched junction nucleotides: 5. Germline assignment: CDR1 MDHEN and CDR2 SYDVKM. DNA for the CDR3: TGTGCCAGCAGTTCGCACAGGGGCAATGGCTACACCTTC. This translates into CASSSHRGNGYTF.

The rearrangement uses TRBV28 and TRBJ2-6; TRBD1 is a possible D gene (5 bases). Trimming left V 3 bases short and J 2 bases short, with 14 bases between. CDR3 length equals 17 residues. The V gene's germline CDR1 is MDHEN and CDR2 SYDVKM. CDR3 DNA: TGTGCCAGCAGTTTCAGGGCCAACTGGGCTGGGGCCAACGTCCTGACTTTC. Protein sequence: CASSFRANWAGANVLTF.

J is TRBJ1-3 and V is TRBV3-1 (or the pseudogene TRBV3-2); perhaps TRBD1 as D (5 bases). The germline V and J ends were trimmed by 2 bases and 7 bases, with 6 bases remaining between them. This CDR3 region has 12 residues. Germline values: CDR1 LGHDT, CDR2 YNNKEL (reference sequence). The CDR3 DNA reads as TGTGCCAGCAGCCAACAGGGCAACACCATATATTTT. Encoded protein: CASSQQGNTIYF.

This clone has only a few counts. The chain combines TRBV6-6 with TRBJ1-2; 7 nucleotides line up with TRBD1. Trimming at V came to 5 bases and at J to 13 bases, leaving 10 bases not matched to a gene. CDR3 length equals 12 residues. Germline V CDR1 and CDR2: MNHNY, SVGAGI (reference sequence). CDR3 bases: TGTGCCAGCAGTCTAATTACAGGGGAAATCACCTTC. Amino acid sequence: CASSLITGEITF.

The J gene is TRBJ2-2, the V gene TRBV25-1; 8 bases fit TRBD2. The J segment lost 1 base and the V segment lost 3 bases, leaving 7 bases of the junction unmatched. CDR3 length equals 17 residues. Looked up from germline, CDR1 is MGHDK and CDR2 is SYGVNS. CDR3 amino acids: CASSESRSGRNTGELFF. The CDR3 nucleotides read TGTGCCAGCAGTGAGTCCAGAAGCGGGAGGAACACCGGGGAGCTGTTTTTT.

As regards this clone: The sample contains more than one DNA sequence encoding this CDR3. The rearrangement links TRBV6-5 to TRBJ2-1, with D hard to call. Trimming removed 0 bases from V and 4 bases from J, with 7 bases in between. Germline CDR1 and CDR2: MNHEY and SVGAGI. The length of the CDR3 is 14 residues. CDR3 DNA: TGTGCCAGCAGTTACTCGACTGTTTACAATGAGCAGTTCTTC. This translates into CASSYSTVYNEQFF.

CDR3 residues: CASSISKGWGNQPQHF. CDR3 nucleotide sequence: TGTGCCAGTAGTATTTCAAAGGGGTGGGGCAATCAGCCCCAGCATTTT. The chain uses TRBV19 and TRBJ1-5; the D gene is possibly TRBD1 (5 bases). The length of the CDR3 is 16 residues. Trimming removed 3 bases at V and 2 bases at J, with 14 bases between. Germline CDR1 and CDR2: LNHDA and SQIVND (reference sequence). Full variable domain (outside the CDR3, taken from reference TRBV19 and TRBJ1-5): DGGITQSPKYLFRKEGQNVTLSCEQNLNHDAMYWYRQDPGQGLRLIYYSQIVNDFQKGDIAEGYSVSREKKESFPLTVTSAQKNPTAFYLCASSISKGWGNQPQHFGDGTRLSIL.

The rearrangement links TRBV27 to TRBJ1-2, with TRBD1 matching 9 bases. CDR3 length equals 15 residues. CDR1 and CDR2 from the germline V gene are MNHEY and SMNVEV (reference sequence). The trim removed 2 bases at V and 4 bases at J, leaving 5 bases unmatched. The CDR3 spells CASSLTTGGAYGYTF. As DNA, the CDR3 is TGTGCCAGCAGTTTAACGACAGGGGGAGCCTATGGCTACACCTTC.

In DNA form, the CDR3 reads TGCGCCAGCAGCCGAGGGGAGGCAGGGGGCGCCTACGAGCAGTACTTC. It specifies CASSRGEAGGAYEQYF. The chain links TRBV5-1 to TRBJ2-7; the match to TRBD1 covers 8 bases. This CDR3 is 16 amino acids long. The germline V gene encodes CDR1 SGHRS and CDR2 YFSETQ. The V and J ends lost 4 bases and 2 bases, in that order; junction bases with no gene match: 11.

The chain couples TRBV7-8 to TRBJ2-1; TRBD2 matches at 9 bases. The V gene's germline CDR1 is SGHVS and CDR2 FQNEAQ. Trimming took 5 bases from V and 5 from J; bases not matched to a gene: 16. This CDR3 contains 18 residues. The CDR3 spells CASSRGVQGGRAHNEQFF. For the CDR3, the DNA is TGTGCCAGCAGCCGAGGGGTTCAAGGCGGGAGGGCCCACAATGAGCAGTTCTTC.

The chain uses TRBV5-1 and TRBJ2-2; 9 bases align to TRBD1. The germline V gene encodes CDR1 SGHRS and CDR2 YFSETQ. V lost 5 bases and J lost 5; bases outside the gene matches: 7. The CDR3 has 15 amino acids. CDR3 loop: CASSFGTGFTGELFF. The CDR3 DNA follows: TGCGCCAGCAGTTTCGGGACAGGGTTTACCGGGGAGCTGTTTTTT.

The chain recombines TRBV21-1 with TRBJ2-1; TRBD2 is the table's D call, not checked against the DNA. TRBV21-1 represents a pseudogene. This CDR3 has 13 residues. CDR3 DNA: TGTGCCAGCAAACCCACGGGGGTGCATGAGCAGTTCTTC. This sequence encodes CASKPTGVHEQFF.

CDR3 protein: CASSLDQGARQPQHF. The CDR3 DNA reads TGTGCCAGCAGCTTAGATCAGGGGGCTCGGCAGCCCCAGCATTTT. The V call is TRBV7-9, the J call TRBJ1-5; 8 positions agree with TRBD1. V was clipped by 1 base and J by 7 bases; unmatched bases: 6. The CDR3 loop spans 15 amino acids. The germline V gene has CDR1 SEHNR and CDR2 FQNEAQ (reference sequence).

The chain joins TRBV2 to TRBJ1-2; D not certain. This CDR3 contains 12 residues. The V gene lost 2 bases and the J gene lost 4 bases, with 5 bases spanning the gap. CDR1 is SNHLY, CDR2 FYNNEI, per germline. CDR3 nucleotides: TGTGCCAGCAGTGAACCCGGCTATGGCTACACCTTC. This codes for CASSEPGYGYTF.

This clone is a singleton in its sample. The chain employs TRBV11-2 and TRBJ2-7; TRBD2 might be the D (6 bases). Germline CDR1 and CDR2: SGHAT and FQNNGV. The CDR3 spans 16 residues. V lost 0 bases, J lost 4 bases, and 16 bases lay in between. CDR3 in amino acids: CASSLDISPSGYEQYF. CDR3 nucleotide sequence: TGTGCCAGCAGCTTAGATATAAGTCCGAGCGGGTACGAGCAGTACTTC.

The chain carries TRBV4-2 and TRBJ1-5; 8 positions match TRBD1. V trimming: 0 bases; J trimming: 3 bases; junction bases outside the gene matches: 1. There are 15 residues in the CDR3. CDR1 is LGHNA and CDR2 is YNFKEQ in the germline V gene. In nucleotides, the CDR3 is TGTGCCAGCAGCCAAGAACAGGGGGACAATCAGCCCCAGCATTTT. Protein sequence: CASSQEQGDNQPQHF.

The chain is built from TRBV6-5 and TRBJ1-1; tentative D call: TRBD1 (6 bases). V was pared by 10 bases and J by 0 bases, with 15 bases between. CDR1 is MNHEY and CDR2 is SVGAGI in the germline V gene. CDR3 length: 14 amino acids. CDR3 protein: CATDRGNLNTEAFF. DNA for the CDR3: TGTGCCACTGATAGGGGGAATCTGAACACTGAAGCTTTCTTT.

This chain uses TRBV18 with TRBJ2-2, with D perhaps matching TRBD2 (5 bases). There are 15 residues in the CDR3. Germline-derived CDR1 and CDR2 are KGHSH and LQKENI. The V end was cut by 3 bases, the J end by 4 bases, with 12 bases between. CDR3 region: CASSPRTESTGELFF. The CDR3 nucleotides read TGTGCCAGCTCACCCCGGACTGAGAGCACCGGGGAGCTGTTTTTT.